These 17 T cell receptor beta chains were sequenced from one sample in a study of blood T cell repertoires in COVID-19. Repertoires were generated with immunoSEQ multiplex PCR, while TCRdb's copy carries only in-frame clones and drops some. The data hold approximately 150,000 clones, with around 86% observed a single time. The material sequenced was peripheral blood. The receptor source for this set is a human donor in a cohort sampled during active COVID-19.

V gene TRBV7-9 combines with J gene TRBJ1-4; D call uncertain. Trimming took 5 bases from V and 0 from J, leaving 7 bases between them. CDR1 and CDR2 from the germline V gene are SEHNR and FQNEAQ (reference sequence). This CDR3 has 14 residues. CDR3 amino acids: CASSLHSTNEKLFF. The CDR3 DNA is TGTGCCAGCAGCCTCCACTCAACTAATGAAAAACTGTTTTTT.

This clone came up a few times. V is TRBV5-4 and J is TRBJ1-2, with 11 bases identical to TRBD1. The V segment lost 3 bases and the J segment 7 bases; nucleotides outside the gene matches: 8. Germline V CDR1 and CDR2: SGHNT, YYREEE (reference sequence). The CDR3 is made up of 15 amino acids. The CDR3 reads CASSSGDRGFGGYTF. The CDR3 DNA follows: TGTGCCAGCAGCTCGGGGGACAGGGGGTTTGGTGGCTACACCTTC.

The chain carries TRBV7-9 and TRBJ1-1; D is unresolved. The CDR3 spans 13 residues. V was clipped by 7 bases and J by 0 bases, with 9 bases between them. Germline assignment: CDR1 SEHNR and CDR2 FQNEAQ (reference sequence). The CDR3 bases are TGTGCCAGCAACCGAGAGGTGAACACTGAAGCTTTCTTT. As protein: CASNREVNTEAFF.

This chain connects TRBV19 to TRBJ1-1; D uncertain. Germline loops: CDR1 LNHDA, CDR2 SQIVND (reference sequence). The CDR3 totals 13 residues. V shed 2 bases and J shed 1 base, with 5 bases lying between them. CDR3 sequence: CASSIRQNTEAFF. The CDR3 region has the DNA TGTGCCAGTAGTATACGACAGAACACTGAAGCTTTCTTT.

In its sample, this clone was seen a few times. The chain uses TRBV6-5 and TRBJ2-7; TRBD2 aligns across 7 bases. In germline, CDR1 is MNHEY, CDR2 SVGAGI. V gave up 0 bases and J gave up 2 bases; unmatched junction bases: 4. CDR3 length equals 15 residues. The CDR3 region is CASSYSSSGTYEQYF. The CDR3 coding sequence is TGTGCCAGCAGTTACTCTTCTAGCGGAACCTACGAGCAGTACTTC.

This chain links TRBV7-8 with TRBJ2-1, with D tentatively TRBD2 (5 bases). Germline V gives CDR1 SGHVS, CDR2 FQNEAQ. V was trimmed by 0 bases and J by 3 bases, leaving 15 bases between them. The CDR3 loop spans 17 amino acids. The CDR3 nucleotides read TGTGCCAGCAGCTTAGCGGGGAGTTCGGTTTTCTACAATGAGCAGTTCTTC. Residues: CASSLAGSSVFYNEQFF.

The chain combines TRBV2 with TRBJ1-2, with D possibly being TRBD1 (6 bases). The CDR3 totals 13 residues. V shed 5 bases and J shed 1 base, with 8 bases lying between them. The germline V gene has CDR1 SNHLY and CDR2 FYNNEI. In DNA, the CDR3 is TGTGCCAGCAGTCAGGACAGTAACTATGGCTACACCTTC. Amino acid sequence: CASSQDSNYGYTF.

The chain employs TRBV5-6 and TRBJ2-7; 12 positions match TRBD2. The J segment lost 2 bases and the V segment lost 4 bases, leaving 4 bases of the junction unmatched. The CDR3 sequence is 15 residues long. Germline loops: CDR1 SGHDT, CDR2 YYEEEE. The CDR3 here is CASSQGLAGTYEQYF. In DNA, the CDR3 is TGTGCCAGCAGCCAGGGACTAGCGGGTACCTACGAGCAGTACTTC.

The genes are TRBV29-1 and TRBJ1-2, with a weak D call TRBD1 (6 bases). CDR3 length equals 14 residues. CDR1 is SQVTM, CDR2 ANQGSEA, per germline. The CDR3 reads CRPQSWGRVVGYTF. The CDR3 DNA reads TGCAGGCCCCAGTCCTGGGGGCGCGTTGTTGGCTACACCTTC.

This chain links TRBV7-2 with TRBJ1-3; tentative D call: TRBD1 (6 bases). This CDR3 comprises 16 residues. Germline CDR1 SGHTA, CDR2 FQGNSA. V was pared by 6 bases and J by 0 bases, with 15 bases between. Written as DNA, the CDR3 is TGTGCCAGCAGGGGGGCGGCAGGTGTCTCTGGAAACACCATATATTTT. Protein: CASRGAAGVSGNTIYF.

About this clone: One end of the junction does not line up with germline, which may come from a read error. V gene TRBV4-2 combines with J gene TRBJ2-7; 7 bases are a match to TRBD2. There are 14 residues in the CDR3. Germline V gene lookup returns CDR1 LGHNA and CDR2 YNFKEQ. The CDR3 DNA sequence: TGTGCCAGCAGCCCTAGCGGACTCTCCCACGAGCAGTACTTC. This gives the protein CASSPSGLSHEQYF.

The chain links TRBV5-1 to TRBJ1-1; tentative D call: TRBD1 (6 bases). In germline, CDR1 is SGHRS, CDR2 YFSETQ. Trimming cost V 4 bases and J 3 bases, with 19 bases left between them. The CDR3 runs 16 residues. The CDR3 nucleotides read TGCGCCAGCAGCCCCCGACAGGCCCTTGGGGACACTGAAGCTTTCTTT. Residues: CASSPRQALGDTEAFF.

This clone has only one observation. CDR3 in DNA: TGTGCCAGCAGTCTCGGCACTGAAGCTTTCTTT. It encodes CASSLGTEAFF. The chain employs TRBV28 and TRBJ1-1; no definite D call. The CDR3 is made up of 11 amino acids. The ends were cut back, 5 bases at V and 4 bases at J, with 5 bases in the middle. Germline-derived CDR1 and CDR2 are MDHEN and SYDVKM. Complete variable domain (other parts from reference TRBV28 and TRBJ1-1): DVKVTQSSRYLVKRTGEKVFLECVQDMDHENMFWYRQDPGLGLRLIYFSYDVKMKEKGDIPEGYSVSREKKERFSLILESASTNQTSMYLCASSLGTEAFFGQGTRLTVV.

The chain joins TRBV5-8 to TRBJ1-2, with a possible D match to TRBD1 (5 bases). This CDR3 spans 13 amino acids. Trimming removed 0 bases from V and 8 bases from J, with 11 bases in between. Germline assignment: CDR1 SGHTS and CDR2 YDEGEE. The CDR3 nucleotides are TGTGCCAGCAGCTTGGATCCCGCAGGGGGCTACACCTTC. Protein: CASSLDPAGGYTF.

This chain's CDR3 is CASSRRQTTYEQYF. The CDR3 bases are TGTGCCAGCTCACGGCGACAGACCACCTACGAGCAGTACTTC. V is TRBV28 and J is TRBJ2-7, with D tentatively TRBD1 (5 bases). V was clipped by 8 bases and J by 2 bases, with 16 bases between them. The CDR3 contains 14 residues. In germline, CDR1 is MDHEN, CDR2 SYDVKM.

The chain is built from TRBV28 and TRBJ1-2, with a weak D call TRBD1 (6 bases). Germline V CDR1 and CDR2: MDHEN, SYDVKM. The V end lost 10 bases, the J end lost 5 bases, and 20 bases lay between the germline ends. The CDR3 runs 14 residues. The CDR3 nucleotides read TGTGCCATCGGTGCGGGGGGGCTTTGGTATGGCTACACCTTC. Its protein product is CAIGAGGLWYGYTF.

V gene TRBV6-4 combines with J gene TRBJ1-6; D remains unclear. The V end lost 3 bases, the J end lost 0 bases, and 9 bases lay between the germline ends. The CDR3 covers 16 residues. Per the germline V gene, CDR1 is MRHNA and CDR2 is SNTAGT. CDR3 region: CASSDGLYSYNSPLHF. The CDR3 DNA follows: TGTGCCAGCAGTGATGGTCTATACTCCTATAATTCACCCCTCCACTTT.